Below are 25 T cell receptor beta chains sequenced from a single sample in a study of blood T cell repertoires in COVID-19. Data came from immunoSEQ multiplex PCR; TCRdb stores just in-frame clones and leaves some out. The table records a few hundred thousand clones, around 84% of them present only once. The sequencing input was peripheral blood. The receptors stem from a man in his fifties or sixties with acute or convalescent COVID-19.

V usage is TRBV19 and J usage is TRBJ2-2, with D perhaps matching TRBD1 (6 bases). V shed 7 bases and J shed 4 bases, with 13 bases lying between them. CDR1 and CDR2 (germline): LNHDA, SQIVND (reference sequence). This CDR3 has 14 residues. The CDR3 protein is CASTGTIGTGELFF. The CDR3 nucleotides read TGTGCCAGTACTGGGACAATAGGCACCGGGGAGCTGTTTTTT.

The V call is TRBV18, the J call TRBJ2-6, with 7 bases that match TRBD1. The CDR3 has 18 residues. V shed 5 bases, J shed 2 bases, and the junction held 12 bases outside the gene matches. Germline values: CDR1 KGHSH, CDR2 LQKENI. The CDR3 sequence: CASSTTGVSRTGANVLTF. Here the CDR3 DNA reads TGTGCCAGCTCAACCACAGGGGTATCCCGCACTGGGGCCAACGTCCTGACTTTC.

The chain uses TRBV6-6 and TRBJ1-1; the match to TRBD1 covers 7 bases. Germline V gene data show CDR1 as MNHNY and CDR2 as SVGAGI (reference sequence). V was clipped by 6 bases and J by 3 bases; unmatched bases: 10. This CDR3 contains 15 residues. The CDR3, as DNA: TGTGCCAGCAGCCCCCTGACAGGGCCCTACACTGAAGCTTTCTTT. Translated: CASSPLTGPYTEAFF.

This chain connects TRBV14 to TRBJ2-7, with 8 bases aligning to TRBD2. This CDR3 is built from 16 residues. CDR1 is SGHDN, CDR2 FVKESK, per germline. The V gene end was trimmed by 1 base and the J gene end by 0 bases; junction bases not matched to a gene: 5. The CDR3 loop reads CASSQGSGGISYEQYF. The CDR3 bases are TGTGCCAGCAGCCAAGGAAGCGGGGGCATCTCCTACGAGCAGTACTTC.

V usage is TRBV4-2 and J usage is TRBJ2-3; 11 nucleotides line up with TRBD2. The V segment lost 4 bases and the J segment 3 bases; nucleotides outside the gene matches: 9. The CDR3 consists of 17 residues. Germline CDR1 and CDR2: LGHNA and YNFKEQ. In DNA form, the CDR3 reads TGTGCCAGCAGCCTCGTTTTTAGCGGGGGGGCAACAGATACGCAGTATTTT. Translated, it gives CASSLVFSGGATDTQYF.

This chain uses TRBV5-1 with TRBJ1-6; D is perhaps TRBD1 (5 bases). Germline assignment: CDR1 SGHRS and CDR2 YFSETQ. The CDR3 sequence is 14 residues long. Trimming stripped 4 bases from V and 14 bases from J, with 19 bases between. CDR3: CASSQTPSQGTLHF. The CDR3 DNA sequence: TGCGCCAGCAGCCAAACCCCTTCGCAGGGCACCCTCCACTTT.

The J gene is TRBJ1-5, the V gene TRBV7-2; TRBD1 agrees at 11 bases. This CDR3 is 15 amino acids long. Trimming cost V 5 bases and J 5 bases; bases outside gene matches: 5. Per the germline V gene, CDR1 is SGHTA and CDR2 is FQGNSA. The CDR3 bases are TGTGCCAGCAGCCTCGGACAGGGGGCACATCAGCCCCAGCATTTT. Translating gives CASSLGQGAHQPQHF. Together with reference TRBV7-2 and TRBJ1-5, the CDR3 gives the full variable domain: GAGVSQSPSNKVTEKGKDVELRCDPISGHTALYWYRQSLGQGLEFLIYFQGNSAPDKSGLPSDRFSAERTGGSVSTLTIQRTQQEDSAVYLCASSLGQGAHQPQHFGDGTRLSIL.

The J gene is TRBJ1-5, the V gene TRBV25-1; 9 bases align to TRBD1. Germline trimming cut 4 bases from V and 4 bases from J; bases unmatched to any gene: 2. This CDR3 is 14 amino acids long. CDR1 is MGHDK, CDR2 SYGVNS, per germline. CDR3 nucleotides: TGTGCCAGCAGTGTTGGGACAGGGAATCAGCCCCAGCATTTT. Translating gives CASSVGTGNQPQHF.

V usage is TRBV7-2 and J usage is TRBJ1-3; TRBD1 might be the D (6 bases). Germline V CDR1 and CDR2: SGHTA, FQGNSA. This CDR3 has 14 residues. Trimming took 2 bases from V and 5 from J, leaving 10 bases between them. CDR3 nucleotide sequence: TGTGCCAGCAGCTTACAGGGGAATCGAAACACCATATATTTT. Protein: CASSLQGNRNTIYF.

This clone was detected only once. The rearrangement links TRBV6-5 to TRBJ1-3; maybe TRBD1 (5 bases). V lost 6 bases and J 3 bases, leaving 6 bases between the germline ends. This CDR3 is 12 amino acids long. Germline lookup yields CDR1 MNHEY and CDR2 SVGAGI. CDR3 nucleotide sequence: TGTGCCAGCAGAACAGGTGGAAACACCATATATTTT. Amino acid sequence: CASRTGGNTIYF.

The chain uses TRBV19 and TRBJ1-5, with D hard to call. The germline gives CDR1 LNHDA, CDR2 SQIVND (reference sequence). The CDR3 has 14 amino acids. Deletions cut 3 bases from V and 9 bases from J, with 15 bases between. The CDR3 DNA follows: TGTGCCAGTAGTATCGAGGCCGCGCCTGGGCCCCAGCATTTT. Its translation: CASSIEAAPGPQHF.

J is TRBJ2-3 and V is TRBV7-2; no firm D call. Germline assignment: CDR1 SGHTA and CDR2 FQGNSA. Between the trimmed V and J ends, which lost 1 base and 6 bases, there was a span of 8 bases. The CDR3 consists of 13 residues. The CDR3 is CASSLGFADTQYF. The DNA of the CDR3 is TGTGCCAGCAGCTTAGGATTCGCGGATACGCAGTATTTT.

This CDR3 reads CASSPDDRITEAFF. DNA of the CDR3: TGTGCCAGCAGCCCGGACGACAGGATCACTGAAGCTTTCTTT. The chain has TRBV5-4 and TRBJ1-1, with TRBD1 as a possible D gene (6 bases). This CDR3 has 14 residues. V lost 4 bases and J lost 4, with 14 bases in between. Germline CDR1 reads SGHNT; CDR2 reads YYREEE (reference sequence).

This rearrangement joins TRBV7-9 to TRBJ1-4, with D uncertain. The CDR3 has 14 residues. Germline V gene data show CDR1 as SEHNR and CDR2 as FQNEAQ (reference sequence). Trimming cost V 2 bases and J 6 bases, with 10 bases left between them. The CDR3 loop reads CASSLLGSDEKLFF. CDR3 nucleotides: TGTGCCAGCAGCTTATTGGGGAGCGATGAAAAACTGTTTTTT.

V and J are TRBV29-1 and TRBJ2-4; the D is unclear. The CDR3 contains 10 residues. Germline V gene data show CDR1 as SQVTM and CDR2 as ANQGSEA. V was trimmed by 7 bases and J by 4 bases, leaving 5 bases between them. The DNA for the CDR3 is TGCAGCGCTTATAAAAACATTCAGTACTTC. Its protein is CSAYKNIQYF.

The gene calls are TRBV6-1 and TRBJ1-6; D is unresolved. CDR3 length: 13 residues. Between the trimmed V and J ends, which lost 1 base and 16 bases, there was a span of 14 bases. From germline, CDR1 is MNHNS and CDR2 SASEGT. CDR3 residues: CASSEVGRLALHF. The CDR3 DNA sequence: TGTGCCAGCAGTGAAGTCGGGAGACTCGCACTCCACTTT.

The chain is built from TRBV5-5 and TRBJ2-2; 10 bases agree with TRBD1. The V gene end was trimmed by 5 bases and the J gene end by 0 bases; junction bases not matched to a gene: 4. The CDR3 sequence is 16 residues long. CDR1 is SGHKS, CDR2 YYEKEE, per germline (reference sequence). The CDR3 bases are TGTGCCAGCAGACCGACAGGGGGCGCGAACACCGGGGAGCTGTTTTTT. Amino acid sequence: CASRPTGGANTGELFF.

Remarks on this clone: The sample has other DNA sequences that encode this CDR3 too. The chain combines TRBV18 with TRBJ2-7, with TRBD2 matching over 8 bases. The CDR3 has 13 amino acids. V dropped 6 bases and J dropped 3; count of bases not matched to a gene: 4. Germline CDR1 KGHSH, CDR2 LQKENI. CDR3 nucleotides: TGTGCCAGCTCCCCCGCGGGGGGCTACGAGCAGTACTTC. Its protein product is CASSPAGGYEQYF.

V is TRBV5-1 and J is TRBJ1-2; TRBD1 aligns across 9 bases. The germline V gene encodes CDR1 SGHRS and CDR2 YFSETQ. This CDR3 has 19 amino acids. With 0 bases clipped from V and 2 bases from J, the junction kept 14 bases outside the gene matches. The CDR3 reads CASSLGGGGTGLTNYGYTF. The CDR3, as DNA: TGCGCCAGCAGCTTGGGGGGCGGCGGGACAGGGCTTACCAACTATGGCTACACCTTC.

The chain couples TRBV27 to TRBJ2-1, with 9 bases lining up with TRBD2. With 7 bases clipped from V and 3 bases from J, the junction kept 10 bases outside the gene matches. Germline V gene lookup returns CDR1 MNHEY and CDR2 SMNVEV (reference sequence). The CDR3 totals 16 residues. The CDR3 DNA reads TGTGCCAGCAAAGTGGGAGCGGGGGGTTACTACAATGAGCAGTTCTTC. This encodes CASKVGAGGYYNEQFF.

The V gene is TRBV11-2, the J gene TRBJ2-7, with no clear D. The CDR3 sequence is 13 residues long. V was trimmed by 4 bases and J by 0 bases, leaving 7 bases between them. In germline, CDR1 is SGHAT, CDR2 FQNNGV. The CDR3 DNA reads TGTGCCAGCAGCTCCCCGGGCTCCTACGAGCAGTACTTC. This codes for CASSSPGSYEQYF.

This clone was seen once. CDR3 residues: CASSVGSGGYNEQFF. The CDR3 bases are TGCGCCAGCAGTGTCGGGAGCGGGGGATACAATGAGCAGTTCTTC. This chain connects TRBV10-2 to TRBJ2-1, with 8 bases fitting TRBD2. Trimming removed 4 bases from V and 4 bases from J; junction bases left unmatched: 6. Germline V gives CDR1 WSHSY, CDR2 SAAADI. The CDR3 extends over 15 amino acids.

V gene TRBV10-2 combines with J gene TRBJ2-5; TRBD2 matches at 9 bases. Germline CDR1 WSHSY, CDR2 SAAADI. The junction had 10 bases not matched to a gene; V was cut back by 10 bases and J by 4 bases. CDR3 length equals 14 residues. For the CDR3, the DNA is TGCGCCACCCTCGGGACTAGCTCCCGAGAGACCCAGTACTTC. Amino acid sequence: CATLGTSSRETQYF.

J is TRBJ1-1 and V is TRBV4-1, with D possibly matching TRBD1 (5 bases). Trimming pared 1 base from V and 5 bases from J, leaving 14 bases between. The CDR3 totals 15 residues. Germline-derived CDR1 and CDR2 are MGHRA and YSYEKL. The CDR3 region is CASSQGTGRGTEAFF. CDR3 DNA: TGCGCCAGCAGCCAAGGGACGGGGCGGGGAACTGAAGCTTTCTTT.

The V gene is TRBV11-2, the J gene TRBJ1-2; 8 positions match TRBD1. Per germline, CDR1 SGHAT and CDR2 FQNNGV. J was trimmed by 6 bases and V by 5 bases; bases with no gene match: 11. This CDR3 region has 15 residues. This CDR3 is CASSLIRDRRNGYTF. In DNA, the CDR3 is TGTGCCAGCAGCCTTATCCGGGACAGGAGGAATGGCTACACCTTC.